This T cell receptor beta chain appears in the sequencing data of a study of blood T cell repertoires in COVID-19. Germline assignment: CDR1 WNHNN and CDR2 SYGVQD (reference sequence). This CDR3 contains 14 residues. V gave up 5 bases and J gave up 7 bases, with 15 bases separating them. The table came from immunoSEQ multiplex PCR; TCRdb's copy has only in-frame clones and leaves some out. The sample yields under 300,000 clones, roughly 90% seen once. The source is a woman aged 40 to 55 who had recovered from COVID-19. The sample was peripheral blood. The J gene is TRBJ1-3, the V gene TRBV10-1; weak D call: TRBD1 (5 bases). CDR3 bases: TGCGCCAGCAGTAAGGACACTGATAGGAACACCATATATTTT. Translated: CASSKDTDRNTIYF.